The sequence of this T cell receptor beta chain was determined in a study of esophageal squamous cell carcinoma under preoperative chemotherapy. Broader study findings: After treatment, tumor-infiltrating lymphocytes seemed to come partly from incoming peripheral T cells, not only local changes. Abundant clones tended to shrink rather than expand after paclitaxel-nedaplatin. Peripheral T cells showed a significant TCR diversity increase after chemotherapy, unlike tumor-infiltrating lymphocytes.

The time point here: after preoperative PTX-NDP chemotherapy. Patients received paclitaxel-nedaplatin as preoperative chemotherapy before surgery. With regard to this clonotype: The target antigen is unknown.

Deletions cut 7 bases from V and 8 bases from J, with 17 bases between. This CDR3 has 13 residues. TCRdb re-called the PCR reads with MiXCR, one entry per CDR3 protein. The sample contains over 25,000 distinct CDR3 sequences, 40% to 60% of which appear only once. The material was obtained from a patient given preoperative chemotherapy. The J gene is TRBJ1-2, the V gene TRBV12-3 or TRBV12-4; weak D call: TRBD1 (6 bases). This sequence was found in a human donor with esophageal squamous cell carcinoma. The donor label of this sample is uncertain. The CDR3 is CASTVARGRGYTF. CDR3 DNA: TGTGCCAGCACCGTTGCCAGGGGACGAGGCTACACCTTC.